Sequencing of this T cell receptor (beta chain) was carried out in a study of blood T cell repertoires in COVID-19. Study information: From the United States, Italy and Spain came samples of acute and convalescent COVID-19. T cells, B-cell-depleted T cells, or PBMCs supplied cDNA or gDNA.

This table comes from immunoSEQ multiplex PCR, and its TCRdb copy is limited to in-frame clones, with some not included. Altogether about 270,000 clones are present, approximately 86% being singletons, with the ten largest covering 4% to 5%. The sample comprised peripheral blood. The receptor comes from a woman aged 50 to 65 with active or convalescent COVID-19.

CDR3 DNA: TGTGCCAGTAGTAAAGACAGGGCCTCCTACGAGCAGTACTTC. Translated: CASSKDRASYEQYF. V gene TRBV19 combines with J gene TRBJ2-7; TRBD1 matches at 7 bases. Trimming at V came to 4 bases and at J to 0 bases, leaving 3 bases not matched to a gene. This CDR3 spans 14 amino acids. Germline assignment: CDR1 LNHDA and CDR2 SQIVND (reference sequence).